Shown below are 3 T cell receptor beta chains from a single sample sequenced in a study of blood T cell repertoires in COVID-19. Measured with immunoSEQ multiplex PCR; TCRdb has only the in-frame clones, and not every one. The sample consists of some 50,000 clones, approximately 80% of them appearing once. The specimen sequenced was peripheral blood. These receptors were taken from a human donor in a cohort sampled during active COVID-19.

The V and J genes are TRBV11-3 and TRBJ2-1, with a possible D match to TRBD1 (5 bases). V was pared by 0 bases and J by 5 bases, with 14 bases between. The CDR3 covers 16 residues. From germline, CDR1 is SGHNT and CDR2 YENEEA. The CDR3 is CASSLDIDRNNNEQFF. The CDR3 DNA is TGTGCCAGCAGCTTAGATATCGACAGAAACAACAATGAGCAGTTCTTC.

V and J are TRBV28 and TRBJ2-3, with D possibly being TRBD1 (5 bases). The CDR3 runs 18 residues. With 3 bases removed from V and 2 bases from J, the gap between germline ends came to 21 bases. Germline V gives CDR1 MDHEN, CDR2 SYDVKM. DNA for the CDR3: TGTGCCAGCAGTTTTTTCGTCGAGGCCCCCGGACACACAGATACGCAGTATTTT. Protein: CASSFFVEAPGHTDTQYF. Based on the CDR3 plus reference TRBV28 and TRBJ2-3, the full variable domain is DVKVTQSSRYLVKRTGEKVFLECVQDMDHENMFWYRQDPGLGLRLIYFSYDVKMKEKGDIPEGYSVSREKKERFSLILESASTNQTSMYLCASSFFVEAPGHTDTQYFGPGTRLTVL.

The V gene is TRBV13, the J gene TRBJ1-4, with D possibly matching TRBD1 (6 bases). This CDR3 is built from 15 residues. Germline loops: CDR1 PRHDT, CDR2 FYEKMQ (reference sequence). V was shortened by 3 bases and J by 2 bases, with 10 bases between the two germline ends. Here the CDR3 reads CASSFYRDTNEKLFF. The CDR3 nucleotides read TGTGCCAGCAGCTTCTACAGGGATACTAATGAAAAACTGTTTTTT.